Presented here are 9 T cell receptor beta chains from one specimen sequenced in a study of cytomegalovirus exposure and HLA in healthy donors. Primers for the PCR totalled 60 Vbeta and 13 Jbeta. Sequencing used immunoSEQ multiplex PCR; TCRdb keeps in-frame clones, though not all of them. The sample contains roughly 140,000 clones, around 78% of which appear only once. Sequencing was carried out using PBMCs. These receptors were collected from a woman aged 18-35 years in good health and CMV-seropositive.

The V call is TRBV2, the J call TRBJ2-5, with D perhaps matching TRBD2 (7 bases). Trimming left V 3 bases short and J 5 bases short, with 13 bases between. Per germline, CDR1 SNHLY and CDR2 FYNNEI. This CDR3 is built from 14 residues. The CDR3 DNA is TGTGCCAGCAGTGAGAGGGGGGGGTACGAGACCCAGTACTTC. It codes for CASSERGGYETQYF.

The genes are TRBV28 and TRBJ2-7, with D maybe TRBD2 (5 bases). The V end was cut by 6 bases, the J end by 7 bases, with 22 bases between. This CDR3 region has 15 residues. Germline CDR1 and CDR2: MDHEN and SYDVKM. This CDR3 reads CASSPISVREDEQYF. For the CDR3, the DNA is TGTGCCAGCAGCCCTATTTCAGTGAGGGAAGATGAGCAGTACTTC.

This chain uses TRBV28 with TRBJ1-2; maybe TRBD1 (5 bases). V was cut by 2 bases and J by 4 bases, with 17 bases left in between. CDR3 length: 16 residues. The germline gives CDR1 MDHEN, CDR2 SYDVKM. The CDR3 is CASSLRGREGGYGYTF. The DNA for the CDR3 is TGTGCCAGCAGTTTACGGGGGAGAGAAGGAGGCTATGGCTACACCTTC.

The chain links TRBV4-1 to TRBJ1-5; D is ambiguous. The CDR3 length is 13 residues. Between the trimmed V and J ends, which lost 1 base and 6 bases, there was a span of 7 bases. CDR1 and CDR2 (germline): MGHRA, YSYEKL. This CDR3 reads CASSQGSGQPQHF. The CDR3 region has the DNA TGCGCCAGCAGCCAAGGTTCCGGTCAGCCCCAGCATTTT.

The table lists this clone with a few counts. The gene calls are TRBV19 and TRBJ2-7, with 9 bases that match TRBD1. Unmatched junction bases numbered 1, after V lost 4 bases and J lost 3 bases. CDR1 and CDR2 (germline): LNHDA, SQIVND (reference sequence). The CDR3 is 13 amino acids. Here the CDR3 reads CASSTGQGYEQYF. The CDR3 coding sequence is TGTGCCAGTAGTACGGGACAGGGCTACGAGCAGTACTTC.

The V gene is TRBV10-1, the J gene TRBJ2-5; the match to TRBD2 covers 14 bases. Germline assignment: CDR1 WNHNN and CDR2 SYGVQD (reference sequence). With V trimmed by 5 bases and J by 2 bases, 4 bases remained unmatched. The CDR3 extends over 16 amino acids. The CDR3 nucleotides read TGCGCCAGCAGTTCCGGACTAGCGGGGGGTCAAGAGACCCAGTACTTC. Translating it yields CASSSGLAGGQETQYF.

This sequence joins TRBV29-1 and TRBJ1-4; no firm D call. CDR3 size: 13 residues. Germline assignment: CDR1 SQVTM and CDR2 ANQGSEA. V was cut by 4 bases and J by 0 bases, with 6 bases left in between. For the CDR3, the DNA is TGCAGCGTTGGAGGCGCAACTAATGAAAAACTGTTTTTT. Translating gives CSVGGATNEKLFF.

J is TRBJ1-1 and V is TRBV12-1. TRBV12-1 is marked as a pseudogene. This CDR3 contains 14 residues. DNA of the CDR3: TGTGCCAGCAGCTTTATTCTCCGGGACACTGAAGCTTTCTTT. Amino acids: CASSFILRDTEAFF.

The chain links TRBV4-1 to TRBJ2-3; TRBD1 matches 8 bases. V shed 3 bases, J shed 4 bases, and the junction held 6 bases outside the gene matches. The germline V gene encodes CDR1 MGHRA and CDR2 YSYEKL. CDR3 length equals 15 residues. The CDR3 sequence is CASSQGQVRSDTQYF. The CDR3 region has the DNA TGCGCCAGCAGCCAGGGACAGGTGAGGTCAGATACGCAGTATTTT.